A selection of T cell receptor beta chains follows, all from one sample in a study of blood T cells in healthy people across ages. TCRdb re-called the 5' RACE reads with MiXCR, one entry per CDR3 protein. The sample gives roughly 1.4 million distinct CDR3 sequences, approximately 59% of which show up once; 6.5% to 8% is in the top ten. Sequenced sample: blood. These receptors all stem from a man aged 18 to 30 in good health. Both conserved end residues are part of each CDR3.

>TRBV2
CASWADRPYEQYF
>TRBV7-2
CASSEDRTLSYEQYF
>TRBV15
CATSRDSRGRLLYF
>TRBV5-1
CASRWTGEETQYF
>TRBV2
CARSDSPTNYGYTF
>TRBV10-3
CAIGPGQGSETQYF
>TRBV5-1
CASSFDYNEQYF
>TRBV4-1
CASSQAGGNIQYF
>TRBV18
CASSHPSYEQYF
>TRBV27
CASSWTGAETQYF
>TRBV4-3
CASSSVLNEQYF
>TRBV10-3
CATAPGDDGYTF